Listed here is a single T cell receptor (beta chain). The source of the sample is a study of T cell changes during pregnancy in multiple sclerosis. V lost 2 bases and J lost 7; bases outside the gene matches: 13. Germline V CDR1 and CDR2: SGHTA, FQGNSA. The CDR3 is 16 residues long. Method: immunoSEQ multiplex PCR; TCRdb's copy keeps in-frame clones and lacks some. The sample comprises 80,000 to 95,000 clones, 80% to 95% of which are singletons, and 1.3% to 1.5% rests with the top ten. The V and J genes are TRBV7-2 and TRBJ2-5; 7 positions match TRBD2. The receptor comes from a female donor in good health, enrolled as a control in a pregnancy study. The source material was peripheral blood, sampled in the third trimester of pregnancy. CDR3 sequence (DNA): TGTGCCAGCAGCTTAATGGCTAGCGGAAACTCGGGGACCCAGTACTTC. Translation: CASSLMASGNSGTQYF.